Shown below are 6 T cell receptor beta chains from a single sample sequenced in a study of cytomegalovirus exposure and HLA in healthy donors. In the PCR, 60 Vbeta and 13 Jbeta primers were used. The assay was immunoSEQ multiplex PCR, and TCRdb's table has in-frame clones only and misses some. Among under 200,000 clones, 70% to 90% were seen once, and the ten largest hold 2.5% to 3%. The sequencing sample was made of PBMCs. Source of these receptors: a man aged 25 to 40 in good health and CMV-seropositive.

The V and J genes are TRBV11-3 and TRBJ2-1, with 7 bases that match TRBD2. CDR3 size: 16 residues. Germline V gene sequence: CDR1 SGHNT, CDR2 YENEEA. The V gene end was trimmed by 5 bases and the J gene end by 4 bases; junction bases not matched to a gene: 11. This chain's CDR3 is CASSPTGTGGYNEQFF. CDR3 nucleotides: TGTGCCAGCAGCCCCACCGGGACGGGGGGATACAATGAGCAGTTCTTC.

The chain has TRBV25-1 and TRBJ2-7, with 7 bases matching TRBD2. Trimming took 6 bases from V and 6 from J; bases not matched to a gene: 8. This CDR3 comprises 13 residues. CDR1 is MGHDK and CDR2 is SYGVNS in the germline V gene. The CDR3 nucleotides are TGTGCCAGCAGGGCTATGTGGGGGGGCGAGCAGTACTTC. This translates into CASRAMWGGEQYF.

This clone was seen only once. This chain joins TRBV15 and TRBJ2-7; 8 bases line up with TRBD2. J was trimmed by 2 bases and V by 4 bases; bases with no gene match: 7. Germline-derived CDR1 and CDR2 are LNHNV and YYDKDF (reference sequence). This CDR3 comprises 15 residues. This CDR3 reads CATSNSLAGPYEQYV. In nucleotides, the CDR3 is TGTGCCACCAGCAATTCTCTAGCGGGCCCCTACGAGCAGTACGTC.

The J gene is TRBJ1-2, the V gene TRBV10-3, with D uncertain. In germline, CDR1 is ENHRY, CDR2 SYGVKD. The CDR3 contains 15 residues. The ends were cut back, 0 bases at V and 0 bases at J, with 8 bases in the middle. The CDR3 loop is CAISESGSSNYGYTF. The CDR3 nucleotides read TGTGCCATCAGTGAGTCGGGCAGCTCTAACTATGGCTACACCTTC.

This sequence joins TRBV15 and TRBJ1-4; 8 bases line up with TRBD1. The V and J ends lost 0 bases and 7 bases, in that order; junction bases with no gene match: 7. From germline, CDR1 is LNHNV and CDR2 YYDKDF (reference sequence). The CDR3 extends over 16 amino acids. In DNA form, the CDR3 reads TGTGCCACCAGCAGAGATGAAGGGACAGGTTTTGAAAAACTGTTTTTT. The encoded protein is CATSRDEGTGFEKLFF.

The chain recombines TRBV11-3 with TRBJ1-2, with 8 bases lining up with TRBD1. V was pared by 4 bases and J by 7 bases, with 5 bases of the junction left unmatched. Germline values: CDR1 SGHNT, CDR2 YENEEA. The CDR3 loop spans 13 amino acids. Here the CDR3 DNA reads TGTGCCAGCAGCTCAACAGGGGGGTTTGGCTACACCTTC. Its protein product is CASSSTGGFGYTF.